These T cell receptor beta chains were read from a single sample in a study of blood T cell repertoires in COVID-19. The data were produced by immunoSEQ multiplex PCR, yet TCRdb's version contains in-frame clones alone and is incomplete. The sample lists some 58,000 clones, approximately 83% occurring once. Specimen: peripheral blood. The source of these receptors is a man aged 50 to 60 with COVID-19, enrolled during active disease. The CDR3 runs from the conserved cysteine through the conserved F or W. The order of the fields is V gene, clone size, J gene, D gene, CDR3 protein, CDR3 DNA. D genes are given only for firm matches. Not all rows give a size; the values are once, few, many and, for expanded clones, a class.

>TRBV28|NA|TRBJ2-7|NA
CASSLLGGLVYEQYF
TGTGCCAGCAGTTTATTGGGCGGGTTGGTCTACGAGCAGTACTTC
>TRBV7-8|once|TRBJ1-2|TRBD1
CASSLALGQGFGYTF
TGTGCCAGCAGCTTAGCGCTGGGACAGGGGTTCGGCTACACCTTC
>TRBV6-6|NA|TRBJ1-2|TRBD1
CASNRRDRGPANYGYTF
TGTGCCAGCAATCGCCGGGACAGGGGACCCGCTAACTATGGCTACACCTTC
>TRBV19|NA|TRBJ1-2|NA
CASSVVRGYGYTF
TGTGCCAGTAGTGTCGTCAGGGGCTATGGCTACACCTTC
>TRBV20-1|NA|TRBJ2-1|TRBD2
CSASITYGTSGSHLDEQFF
TGCAGTGCTAGTATCACCTACGGGACTAGCGGGAGCCATCTGGATGAGCAGTTCTTC
>TRBV27|NA|TRBJ1-5|NA
CASTRWYSNQPQHF
TGTGCCAGCACCCGGTGGTATAGCAATCAGCCCCAGCATTTT
>TRBV11-2|once|TRBJ1-4|NA
CASSLFGGQGNEKLFF
TGTGCCAGCAGCTTATTCGGGGGTCAGGGTAATGAAAAACTGTTTTTT
>TRBV27|NA|TRBJ1-1|NA
CASSLYSGATTEAFF
TGTGCCAGCAGTTTATACTCGGGTGCGACCACTGAAGCTTTCTTT
>TRBV18|once|TRBJ1-1|TRBD1
CASSPGQGRNTEAFF
TGTGCCAGCTCACCCGGACAGGGGAGGAACACTGAAGCTTTCTTT
>TRBV4-1|NA|TRBJ1-2|TRBD1
CASSLLVGTGNYGYTF
TGCGCCAGCAGCCTCCTAGTAGGGACAGGGAACTATGGCTACACCTTC
>TRBV18|NA|TRBJ1-1|TRBD1
CASSRTGAGTEAFF
TGTGCCAGCTCACGGACAGGGGCGGGCACTGAAGCTTTCTTT
>TRBV28|NA|TRBJ1-2|NA
CASSSRGLANYGYTF
TGTGCCAGCAGTTCCCGAGGGTTAGCTAACTATGGCTACACCTTC
>TRBV5-1|few|TRBJ1-1|NA
CASRPPQGNTEAFF
TGCGCCAGCAGACCACCCCAGGGAAACACTGAAGCTTTCTTT
>TRBV3-1/TRBV3-2|NA|TRBJ2-7|NA
CASSQAGAYEQYF
TGTGCCAGCAGCCAAGCGGGAGCCTACGAGCAGTACTTC
>TRBV5-6|NA|TRBJ1-1|NA
CASSGRTLNTEAFF
TGTGCCAGCAGCGGGCGCACCCTGAACACTGAAGCTTTCTTT
>TRBV5-6|NA|TRBJ2-4|TRBD2
CASSKLFGAGGPRGNIQYF
TGTGCCAGCAGCAAACTGTTCGGAGCGGGAGGGCCGAGGGGGAACATCCAGTACTTC
>TRBV4-1|NA|TRBJ2-7|NA
CASSQVTGKGFGEQYF
TGCGCCAGCAGCCAAGTCACAGGGAAGGGATTCGGCGAGCAGTACTTC
>TRBV30|NA|TRBJ1-6|NA
CAWSAASGTLNSPLHF
TGTGCCTGGAGCGCCGCTTCCGGGACTCTGAATTCACCCCTCCACTTT
>TRBV18|NA|TRBJ2-7|NA
CASSPNYEQYF
TGTGCCAGCTCACCCAACTACGAGCAGTACTTC
>TRBV4-2|NA|TRBJ1-2|NA
CASSQRRGPPKAGTPLYGYTF
TGTGCCAGCAGCCAAAGAAGGGGCCCCCCGAAGGCAGGAACTCCCCTCTATGGCTACACCTTC
>TRBV7-9|NA|TRBJ2-7|NA
CASSFDFGEQYF
TGTGCCAGCAGCTTTGACTTCGGGGAGCAGTACTTC
>TRBV20-1|NA|TRBJ2-2|TRBD2
CSASSIAGDGAGELFF
TGCAGTGCTAGTTCCATAGCGGGAGACGGCGCCGGGGAGCTGTTTTTT
>TRBV4-1|NA|TRBJ2-1|TRBD2
CASSQRTSGRAAYNEQFF
TGCGCCAGCAGCCAACGAACTAGCGGGAGGGCCGCTTACAATGAGCAGTTCTTC
>TRBV27|NA|TRBJ2-3|NA
CASRPRIPGTDTQYF
TGTGCCAGCAGGCCCCGAATACCGGGCACAGATACGCAGTATTTT
>TRBV18|few|TRBJ1-2|TRBD1
CASSPWDREAYGYTF
TGTGCCAGCTCACCATGGGACAGGGAAGCCTATGGCTACACCTTC
>TRBV7-3|NA|TRBJ2-1|NA
CASSHDGGSSYNEQFF
TGTGCCAGCAGTCACGATGGGGGGAGCTCCTACAATGAGCAGTTCTTC
>TRBV10-3|NA|TRBJ1-2|NA
CATRPWTAKTDYGYTF
TGTGCCACCAGGCCCTGGACAGCAAAAACCGATTATGGCTACACCTTC
>TRBV10-3|NA|TRBJ1-4|TRBD1
CAISGEGQAATNEKLFF
TGTGCCATCAGTGGGGAGGGACAGGCCGCAACTAATGAAAAACTGTTTTTT
>TRBV20-1|NA|TRBJ2-7|NA
CSASRGLAATEQYF
TGCAGTGCTAGTCGGGGGCTAGCGGCGACCGAGCAGTACTTC
>TRBV19|NA|TRBJ2-7|TRBD2
CASSTTSGRRSYEQYF
TGTGCCAGTAGTACTACTAGCGGGAGACGGTCCTACGAGCAGTACTTC
>TRBV10-2|NA|TRBJ2-6|TRBD1
CASSETGTALSGANVLTF
TGCGCCAGCAGTGAGACTGGGACAGCTTTGTCTGGGGCCAACGTCCTGACTTTC
>TRBV18|NA|TRBJ2-7|NA
CASSASGSYEQYF
TGTGCCAGCTCAGCCAGCGGATCCTACGAGCAGTACTTC
>TRBV21-1|NA|TRBJ2-5|NA
CASSKIQQGETQYF
TGTGCCAGCAGCAAGATACAGCAGGGAGAGACCCAGTACTTC
>TRBV6-1|once|TRBJ1-1|NA
CASSDRVHTEAFF
TGTGCCAGCAGTGACAGGGTCCACACTGAAGCTTTCTTT
>TRBV19|NA|TRBJ2-2|TRBD2
CASGSSGRTTGGELFF
TGTGCCAGTGGGTCTAGCGGGAGGACGACGGGGGGGGAGCTGTTTTTT
>TRBV28|NA|TRBJ2-7|NA
CASSSQRRPGMLSSYEQYF
TGTGCCAGCAGTTCCCAGCGGAGACCCGGAATGTTGTCCTCCTACGAGCAGTACTTC
>TRBV28|NA|TRBJ1-5|TRBD1
CASSSPGQGDNQPQHF
TGTGCCAGCAGTTCCCCGGGACAGGGCGACAATCAGCCCCAGCATTTT
>TRBV3-1/TRBV3-2|NA|TRBJ2-7|TRBD1
CASQQGRKCEQYF
TGTGCCAGCCAACAGGGGCGAAAGTGCGAGCAGTACTTC
>TRBV18|NA|TRBJ1-4|TRBD1
CASSPGQGNEKLFF
TGTGCCAGCTCACCCGGACAGGGGAACGAAAAACTGTTTTTT
>TRBV30|few|TRBJ1-2|NA
CAWLKTTGYGYTF
TGTGCCTGGCTTAAAACAACGGGCTATGGCTACACCTTC
>TRBV20-1|NA|TRBJ2-7|TRBD1
CSASERGRLGQYF
TGCAGTGCTAGTGAGAGGGGGCGCCTGGGGCAGTACTTC
>TRBV14|NA|TRBJ1-1|TRBD1
CASSQRTGANTEAFF
TGTGCCAGCAGCCAGAGGACAGGGGCGAACACTGAAGCTTTCTTT
>TRBV28|NA|TRBJ1-1|NA
CASSLPGAKAFF
TGTGCCAGCAGTTTACCAGGGGCTAAAGCTTTCTTT
>TRBV3-1/TRBV3-2|NA|TRBJ2-7|TRBD1
CASSQTTGESYEQYF
TGTGCCAGCAGCCAAACAACAGGGGAATCCTACGAGCAGTACTTC
>TRBV6-5|NA|TRBJ2-5|TRBD2
CASSGLAGVGETQYF
TGTGCCAGCTCGGGACTAGCGGGAGTCGGAGAGACCCAGTACTTC
>TRBV6-5|NA|TRBJ1-4|TRBD1
CASSYKGQGWEKLFF
TGTGCCAGCAGTTACAAGGGACAGGGCTGGGAAAAACTGTTTTTT
>TRBV5-3|few|TRBJ2-1|NA
CARSRESFDEQFF
TGTGCCAGAAGCCGGGAATCTTTCGATGAGCAGTTCTTC
>TRBV9|few|TRBJ1-5|TRBD1
CASSVGGQEGQPQHF
TGTGCCAGCAGCGTAGGGGGACAGGAGGGTCAGCCCCAGCATTTT
>TRBV9|NA|TRBJ1-4|TRBD1
CASSVAPQGDEKLFF
TGTGCCAGCAGCGTAGCCCCTCAGGGGGATGAAAAACTGTTTTTT
>TRBV6-6|NA|TRBJ2-5|TRBD2
CASSPGLAGARKTQYF
TGTGCCAGCAGTCCCGGGCTAGCGGGAGCTAGGAAGACCCAGTACTTC
>TRBV27|NA|TRBJ1-1|TRBD1
CASSFRDRNTEAFF
TGTGCCAGCAGTTTCCGGGACAGGAACACTGAAGCTTTCTTT
>TRBV21-1|NA|TRBJ2-1|NA
CASSKERTGYDNEQFF
TGTGCCAGCAGCAAAGAAAGGACAGGGTACGATAATGAGCAGTTCTTC
>TRBV29-1|NA|TRBJ1-1|NA
CSARPGGTEAFF
TGCAGTGCACGCCCTGGGGGGACTGAAGCTTTCTTT
>TRBV7-9|NA|TRBJ2-2|NA
CASSSNPDPGKELFF
TGTGCCAGCAGCTCTAACCCCGATCCGGGGAAGGAGCTGTTTTTT
>TRBV14|NA|TRBJ2-7|NA
CASSRDRRNEQYF
TGTGCCAGCAGTCGCGACAGGCGAAACGAGCAGTACTTC